This is a list of T cell receptor beta chains from one sample in a study of T cell repertoires in cytomegalovirus infection. TCRdb re-derived calls from the reads in MiXCR, one entry per CDR3 protein. The data hold around 740,000 distinct CDR3 sequences, with 35% to 45% observed a single time. Source material: PBMCs. The receptors come from a human donor in good health (CMV status not recorded). Some clones in this sample may be carry-over from other donors' samples. Each CDR3 is given with its conserved first and last residue. The order of the fields is clone size, D gene, J gene, CDR3 length, V gene, CDR3 protein, CDR3 DNA. D genes are given only for firm matches. Size tells how often a clone was seen (once, few, many) or the class of an expanded clone, and some rows leave it out.

many TRBD2 TRBJ2-6 19 TRBV7-2 CASSLGAGGPSGGANVLTF TGTGCCAGCAGCTTAGGAGCGGGAGGGCCTTCGGGTGGGGCCAACGTCCTGACTTTC
many . TRBJ2-5 13 TRBV7-9 CASSLTVQETQYF TGTGCCAGCAGCTTGACAGTTCAAGAGACCCAGTACTTC
few TRBD2 TRBJ2-3 16 TRBV7-9 CASSFLAGDEPDTQYF TGTGCCAGCAGCTTCCTAGCGGGGGATGAGCCAGATACGCAGTATTTT
. . TRBJ1-2 14 TRBV5-4 CASSLFEGNYGYTF TGTGCCAGCAGCTTGTTCGAGGGGAACTATGGCTACACCTTC
. . TRBJ2-1 12 TRBV7-2 CASTPTLGRPFF TGTGCCAGCACCCCAACTCTGGGGAGACCGTTCTTC
many TRBD2 TRBJ2-1 17 TRBV7-2 CASSSQGGTSGRGEQFF TGTGCCAGCAGCTCACAGGGGGGGACTAGCGGGAGGGGAGAGCAGTTCTTC
. . TRBJ2-3 8 TRBV20-1 CTGDTQYF TGCACCGGGGATACGCAGTATTTT
few TRBD1 TRBJ1-1 14 TRBV27 CASSSTNRGTEAFF TGTGCCAGCAGTTCGACCAACAGGGGCACTGAAGCTTTCTTT
. . TRBJ2-2 15 TRBV5-6 CASSLELENTGELFF TGTGCCAGCAGCTTGGAACTGGAGAACACCGGGGAGCTGTTTTTT
. TRBD2 TRBJ2-3 17 TRBV7-9 CASSRFRTSGGTDTQYF TGTGCCAGCAGCCGGTTTAGGACTAGCGGAGGCACAGATACGCAGTATTTT
. . TRBJ1-2 18 TRBV19 CASSEEGPDYLANYGYTF TGTGCCAGTAGTGAGGAAGGACCGGACTACCTAGCTAACTATGGCTACACCTTC
. TRBD2 TRBJ2-2 17 TRBV11-3 CASSLEASGPNTGELFF TGTGCCAGTAGCTTAGAGGCTAGCGGGCCGAACACCGGGGAGCTGTTTTTT
once TRBD2 TRBJ2-2 16 TRBV24-1 CATSDPTRLAGGELFF TGTGCCACCAGTGACCCGACCCGACTAGCTGGAGGGGAGCTGTTTTTT
. . TRBJ1-5 15 TRBV7-4 CASSPHLGPNQPQHF TGTGCCAGCAGCCCCCATTTGGGACCCAATCAGCCCCAGCATTTT
few . TRBJ2-1 14 TRBV4-1 CASSQEARGNEQFF TGCGCCAGCAGCCAAGAAGCGCGCGGCAATGAGCAGTTCTTC
. . TRBJ1-4 15 TRBV27 CASRRGQGTNEKLFF TGTGCCAGCAGGCGCGGCCAGGGTACTAATGAAAAACTGTTTTTT
once TRBD2 TRBJ2-3 15 TRBV28 CASTDGLAETDTQYF TGTGCCAGCACCGATGGACTAGCGGAGACAGATACGCAGTATTTT
. . TRBJ2-7 16 TRBV7-9 CASSLEKTGRRHEQYF TGTGCCAGCAGCCTAGAGAAGACAGGGAGGAGACACGAGCAGTACTTC
. . TRBJ2-1 16 TRBV5-1 CASSLDRLGDRNEQFF TGCGCCAGCAGCTTGGATAGACTAGGAGATCGCAATGAGCAGTTCTTC
few . TRBJ1-1 14 TRBV4-1 CASSQVGPNTEAFF TGCGCCAGCAGCCAAGTAGGACCGAACACTGAAGCTTTCTTT
few . TRBJ2-6 16 TRBV28 CASSFGRSSGANVLTF TGTGCCAGCAGTTTTGGGAGGAGCTCTGGGGCCAACGTCCTGACTTTC
few . TRBJ1-1 16 TRBV9 CASSASSGGPATEAFF TGTGCCAGCAGCGCATCCTCGGGGGGGCCGGCCACTGAAGCTTTCTTT
. TRBD2 TRBJ2-5 14 TRBV28 CASSLFGGGMAQYF TGTGCCAGCAGTTTATTCGGCGGGGGGATGGCCCAGTACTTC
. . TRBJ1-4 15 TRBV19 CASSINSRVGEKLFF TGTGCCAGTAGTATCAACTCCCGGGTGGGTGAAAAACTGTTTTTT
. TRBD1 TRBJ2-1 16 TRBV5-6 CASSFLPGQGSGEQFF TGTGCCAGCAGCTTCCTCCCGGGACAGGGGTCCGGTGAGCAGTTCTTC
. TRBD1 TRBJ2-7 16 TRBV7-9 CASSFLRDRGSVEQYF TGTGCCAGCAGCTTCCTCCGGGACAGGGGAAGTGTGGAGCAGTACTTC
. TRBD1 TRBJ1-1 16 TRBV5-1 CASSLEDRPLNTEAFF TGCGCCAGCAGCTTGGAGGACAGGCCCTTGAACACTGAAGCTTTCTTT
. . TRBJ2-1 14 TRBV6-6 CASGNLPSYNEQFF TGTGCCAGCGGCAACCTGCCGAGCTACAATGAGCAGTTCTTC
. TRBD2 TRBJ2-3 16 TRBV4-1 CASSHPNRGGTDTQYF TGCGCCAGCAGCCATCCCAATCGGGGGGGCACAGATACGCAGTATTTT
. TRBD1 TRBJ1-1 14 TRBV29-1 CSVGEQGAVTEAFF TGCAGCGTGGGCGAACAGGGGGCTGTCACTGAAGCTTTCTTT
. . TRBJ1-4 14 TRBV15 CATSAGYSVEKLFF TGTGCCACCAGCGCGGGGTACTCTGTTGAAAAACTGTTTTTT
. . TRBJ1-2 14 TRBV27 CASSSLTGNYGYTF TGTGCCAGCAGTTCGCTGACAGGAAACTATGGCTACACCTTC
many . TRBJ2-5 13 TRBV7-9 CASSLGSGVEQYF TGTGCCAGCAGCTTAGGGTCAGGGGTAGAGCAGTACTTC
. . TRBJ2-7 14 TRBV18 CASSPPSLRYEQYF TGTGCCAGCTCACCACCCTCATTACGCTACGAGCAGTACTTC
many . TRBJ1-5 14 TRBV7-2 CASSVRGGGQPQHF TGTGCCAGCAGCGTGAGGGGTGGCGGTCAGCCCCAGCATTTT
. TRBD2 TRBJ2-3 14 TRBV10-3 CATSGGVRTDTQYF TGTGCCACCAGTGGGGGGGTAAGGACAGATACGCAGTATTTT
few . TRBJ1-1 13 TRBV27 CASSRNPGTEAFF TGTGCCAGCAGCAGAAACCCGGGAACTGAAGCTTTCTTT